These 9 T cell receptor beta chains came from one sample sequenced in a study of blood T cells in healthy people across ages. Using a J-beta primer mix together with a sample-barcoded 5' primer, a second PCR was run for about 7 to 12 cycles. TCRdb fed the 5' RACE reads into MiXCR, producing one record per CDR3 protein. The sample records over 1.5 million distinct CDR3 sequences, roughly 52% being singletons. The sequenced sample was blood. Receptor source: a woman between 35 and 50 years old in good health.

This chain uses TRBV7-2 with TRBJ1-6; 9 nucleotides align to TRBD1. Per germline, CDR1 SGHTA and CDR2 FQGNSA. The CDR3 runs 17 residues. The junction had 12 bases not matched to a gene; V was cut back by 4 bases and J by 8 bases. The CDR3 DNA reads as TGTGCCAGCAGCTCAAGGGGACAGGGTAGTTCATATTCACCCCTCCACTTT. It is translated as CASSSRGQGSSYSPLHF.

The rearrangement uses TRBV11-2 and TRBJ1-4; no firm D call. The CDR3 contains 15 residues. Germline V gene data show CDR1 as SGHAT and CDR2 as FQNNGV. The V end lost 0 bases, the J end lost 5 bases, and 10 bases lay between the germline ends. CDR3 coding DNA: TGTGCCAGCAGCTTAGAAGGCCAATCCAATGAAAAACTGTTTTTT. It codes for CASSLEGQSNEKLFF.

The rearrangement links TRBV15 to TRBJ1-5, with TRBD1 matching over 10 bases. This CDR3 comprises 15 residues. J was trimmed by 6 bases and V by 4 bases; bases with no gene match: 6. The germline V gene encodes CDR1 LNHNV and CDR2 YYDKDF (reference sequence). The CDR3, as DNA: TGTGCCACCAGCAAAGACAGGGGGCCGGGTCAGCCCCAGCATTTT. Translation gives CATSKDRGPGQPQHF.

The chain has TRBV15 and TRBJ1-2; the D gene is possibly TRBD1 (5 bases). V was trimmed by 3 bases and J by 10 bases, leaving 18 bases between them. The CDR3 is 14 residues long. Germline V CDR1 and CDR2: LNHNV, YYDKDF (reference sequence). The CDR3 loop is CATSSPGKGSDYTF. The CDR3 coding sequence is TGTGCCACCAGCAGTCCAGGGAAGGGGTCTGACTACACCTTC.

The rearrangement uses TRBV18 and TRBJ2-6, with 7 bases lining up with TRBD1. The V gene's germline CDR1 is KGHSH and CDR2 LQKENI. V lost 3 bases, J lost 2 bases, and 7 bases stayed unmatched. This CDR3 is 17 amino acids long. CDR3 in DNA: TGTGCCAGCTCACCTGACAGGGTTGGAGCTGGGGCCAACGTCCTGACTTTC. Amino acids: CASSPDRVGAGANVLTF.

This clonotype showed up just a few times. The V call is TRBV5-8, the J call TRBJ2-7; 11 bases align to TRBD1. The CDR3 runs to 15 residues. Germline lookup yields CDR1 SGHTS and CDR2 YDEGEE. With V trimmed by 4 bases and J by 6 bases, 9 bases remained unmatched. The CDR3 sequence is CASSAWTGGFREQYF. CDR3 in DNA: TGTGCCAGCAGCGCGTGGACAGGGGGCTTCCGCGAGCAGTACTTC.

The chain joins TRBV7-2 to TRBJ2-1, with 8 bases aligning to TRBD1. V lost 2 bases, J lost 7 bases, and 13 bases stayed unmatched. Germline lookup yields CDR1 SGHTA and CDR2 FQGNSA. The CDR3 totals 17 residues. This chain's CDR3 is CASSLWGDRSRLNEQFF. The DNA of the CDR3 is TGTGCCAGCAGCTTATGGGGGGACAGGAGCAGGTTAAATGAGCAGTTCTTC.

This clonotype showed up just a few times. The V call is TRBV20-1, the J call TRBJ2-7; the match to TRBD2 covers 9 bases. TRBJ2-5 matches the DNA end more closely, so the J call is doubtful. Germline V gene lookup returns CDR1 DFQATT and CDR2 SNEGSKA (reference sequence). The CDR3 is 14 residues long. Here the CDR3 reads CSAPLAGSQETQYF. CDR3 in DNA: TGCAGTGCACCCCTAGCGGGGAGTCAAGAGACCCAGTACTTC.

CDR3: CASGHRGLGSYNEQYF. The CDR3 DNA reads TGTGCCAGTGGACACAGGGGGCTGGGGTCCTACAATGAGCAGTACTTC. This rearrangement joins TRBV19 to TRBJ2-1, with 9 bases that match TRBD1. TRBJ2-7 matches the DNA end more closely, so the J call is doubtful. The CDR3 covers 16 residues. Germline V gene data show CDR1 as LNHDA and CDR2 as SQIVND (reference sequence).